The clone carrying this T cell receptor (beta chain) appeared once. J was trimmed by 4 bases and V by 5 bases; bases with no gene match: 7. Looked up from germline, CDR1 is SGHRS and CDR2 is YFSETQ. The CDR3 runs 14 residues. As handled by the study authors: Using reference gene primer amplification, nucleated cell counts were estimated. Assay used: immunoSEQ multiplex PCR; TCRdb lists only in-frame clones, some missing. That table is the source of V, J and clone size, and D and trimming were worked out from the DNA. The table has about 24,000 clones, around 88% seen once. The sample comes from a study of blood T cell repertoires in COVID-19.

Sequencing was done on a sample of peripheral blood. V and J are TRBV5-1 and TRBJ1-1; TRBD1 agrees at 8 bases. The source is a human donor with acute or convalescent COVID-19. The donor label of this sample is uncertain. CDR3 bases: TGCGCCAGCAGTCTACAGGGGGAGGTCACTGAAGCTTTCTTT. Its protein product is CASSLQGEVTEAFF.